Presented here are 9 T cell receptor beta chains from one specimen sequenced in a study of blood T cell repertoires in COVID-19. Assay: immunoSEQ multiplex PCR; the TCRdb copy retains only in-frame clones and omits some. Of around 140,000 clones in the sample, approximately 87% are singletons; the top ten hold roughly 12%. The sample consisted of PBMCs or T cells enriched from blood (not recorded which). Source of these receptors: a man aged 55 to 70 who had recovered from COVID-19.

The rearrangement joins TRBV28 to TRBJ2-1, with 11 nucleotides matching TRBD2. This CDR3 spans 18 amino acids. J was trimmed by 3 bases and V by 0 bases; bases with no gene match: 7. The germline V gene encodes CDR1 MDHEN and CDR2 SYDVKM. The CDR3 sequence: CASSLWTSGASLYNEQFF. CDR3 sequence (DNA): TGTGCCAGCAGTTTATGGACTAGCGGGGCGTCCCTCTACAATGAGCAGTTCTTC.

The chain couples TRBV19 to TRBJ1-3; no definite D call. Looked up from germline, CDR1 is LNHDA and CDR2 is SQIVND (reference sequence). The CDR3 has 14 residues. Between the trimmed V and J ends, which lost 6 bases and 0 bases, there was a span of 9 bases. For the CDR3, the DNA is TGTGCCAGTAGCCGCTATAGCTCTGGAAACACCATATATTTT. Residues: CASSRYSSGNTIYF.

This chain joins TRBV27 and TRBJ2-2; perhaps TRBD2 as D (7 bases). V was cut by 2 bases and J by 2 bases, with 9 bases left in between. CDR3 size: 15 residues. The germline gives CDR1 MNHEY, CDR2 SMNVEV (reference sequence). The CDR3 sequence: CASSLSGTNTGELFF. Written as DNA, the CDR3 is TGTGCCAGCAGTTTAAGCGGGACAAACACCGGGGAGCTGTTTTTT.

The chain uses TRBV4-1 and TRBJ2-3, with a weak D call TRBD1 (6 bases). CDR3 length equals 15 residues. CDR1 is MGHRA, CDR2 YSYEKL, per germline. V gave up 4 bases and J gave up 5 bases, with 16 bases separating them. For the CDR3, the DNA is TGCGCCAGCAGCCGTAATCGGGACAATCAAGATACGCAGTATTTT. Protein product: CASSRNRDNQDTQYF.

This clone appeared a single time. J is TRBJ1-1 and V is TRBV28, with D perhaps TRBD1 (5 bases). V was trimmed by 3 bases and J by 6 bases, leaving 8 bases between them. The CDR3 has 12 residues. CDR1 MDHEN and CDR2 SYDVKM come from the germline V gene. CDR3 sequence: CASSFRGAEAFF. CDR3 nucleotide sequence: TGTGCCAGCAGTTTCCGGGGGGCTGAAGCTTTCTTT.

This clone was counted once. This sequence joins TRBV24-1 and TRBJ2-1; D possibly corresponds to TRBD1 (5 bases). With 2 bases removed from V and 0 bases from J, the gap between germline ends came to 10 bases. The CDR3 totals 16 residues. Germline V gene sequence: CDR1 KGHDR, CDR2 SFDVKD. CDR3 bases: TGTGCCACCAGTGATTACAGGAAAAGCTCCTACAATGAGCAGTTCTTC. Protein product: CATSDYRKSSYNEQFF.

CDR3 region: CASSTEQGYSNQPQHF. CDR3 bases: TGTGCCAGTAGTACCGAACAGGGGTATAGCAATCAGCCCCAGCATTTT. The chain couples TRBV19 to TRBJ1-5; 7 nucleotides agree with TRBD1. Trimming at V came to 4 bases and at J to 0 bases, leaving 6 bases not matched to a gene. The CDR3 consists of 16 residues. The V gene's germline CDR1 is LNHDA and CDR2 SQIVND (reference sequence).

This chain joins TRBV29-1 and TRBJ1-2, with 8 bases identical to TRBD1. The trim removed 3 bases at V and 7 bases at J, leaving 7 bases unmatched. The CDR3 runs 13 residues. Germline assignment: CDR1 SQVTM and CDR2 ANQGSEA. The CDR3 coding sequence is TGCAGCGTTGACGCCGGGACAGGCCTTGGCTACACCTTC. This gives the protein CSVDAGTGLGYTF.

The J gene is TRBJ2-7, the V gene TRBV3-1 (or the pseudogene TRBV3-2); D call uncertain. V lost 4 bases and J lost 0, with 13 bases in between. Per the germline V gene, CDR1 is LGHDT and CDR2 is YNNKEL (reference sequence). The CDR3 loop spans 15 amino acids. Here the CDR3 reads CASSPAWASSYEQYF. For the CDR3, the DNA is TGTGCCAGCAGCCCGGCGTGGGCGAGCTCCTACGAGCAGTACTTC.